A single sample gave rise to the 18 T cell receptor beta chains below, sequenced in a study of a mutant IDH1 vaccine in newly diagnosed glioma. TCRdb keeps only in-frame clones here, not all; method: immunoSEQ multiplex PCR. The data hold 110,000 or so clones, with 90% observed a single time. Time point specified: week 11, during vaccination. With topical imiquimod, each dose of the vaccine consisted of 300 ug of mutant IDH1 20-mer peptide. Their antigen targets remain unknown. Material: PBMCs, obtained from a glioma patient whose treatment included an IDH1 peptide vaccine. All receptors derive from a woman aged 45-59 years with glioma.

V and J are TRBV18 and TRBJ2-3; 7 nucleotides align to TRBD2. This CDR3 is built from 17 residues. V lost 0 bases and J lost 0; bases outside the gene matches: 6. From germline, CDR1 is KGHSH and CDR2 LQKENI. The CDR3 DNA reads TGTGCCAGCTCACCACCGCGGCTAGCGGAGAGCACAGATACGCAGTATTTT. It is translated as CASSPPRLAESTDTQYF.

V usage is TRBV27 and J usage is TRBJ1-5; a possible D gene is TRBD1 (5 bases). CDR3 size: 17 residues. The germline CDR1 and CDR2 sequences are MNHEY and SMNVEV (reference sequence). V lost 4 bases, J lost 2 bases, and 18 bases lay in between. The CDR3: CASSSLGGGGRNQPQHF. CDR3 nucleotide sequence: TGTGCCAGCAGTTCCCTGGGTGGGGGTGGACGCAATCAGCCCCAGCATTTT.

Here the CDR3 reads CASTVTVYNEQFF. In DNA form, the CDR3 reads TGTGCCAGCACAGTGACAGTCTACAATGAGCAGTTCTTC. The chain joins TRBV2 to TRBJ2-1; tentatively, D is TRBD1 (5 bases). The CDR3 is made up of 13 amino acids. Trimming stripped 7 bases from V and 3 bases from J, with 10 bases between. Germline values: CDR1 SNHLY, CDR2 FYNNEI.

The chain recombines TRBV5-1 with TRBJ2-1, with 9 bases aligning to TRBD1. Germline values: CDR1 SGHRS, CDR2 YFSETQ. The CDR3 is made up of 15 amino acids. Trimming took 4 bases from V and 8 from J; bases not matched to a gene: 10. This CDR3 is CASSPTGTGRDEQFF. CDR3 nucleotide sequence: TGCGCCAGCAGCCCAACCGGGACAGGGCGTGATGAGCAGTTCTTC. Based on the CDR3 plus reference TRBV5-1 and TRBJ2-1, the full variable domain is KAGVTQTPRYLIKTRGQQVTLSCSPISGHRSVSWYQQTPGQGLQFLFEYFSETQRNKGNFPGRFSGRQFSNSRSEMNVSTLELGDSALYLCASSPTGTGRDEQFFGPGTRLTVL.

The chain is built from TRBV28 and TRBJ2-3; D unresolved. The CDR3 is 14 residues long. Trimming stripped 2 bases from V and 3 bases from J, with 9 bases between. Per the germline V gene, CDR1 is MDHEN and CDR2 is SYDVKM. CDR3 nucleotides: TGTGCCAGCAGTTTAGTGATAGGTACAGATACGCAGTATTTT. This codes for CASSLVIGTDTQYF.

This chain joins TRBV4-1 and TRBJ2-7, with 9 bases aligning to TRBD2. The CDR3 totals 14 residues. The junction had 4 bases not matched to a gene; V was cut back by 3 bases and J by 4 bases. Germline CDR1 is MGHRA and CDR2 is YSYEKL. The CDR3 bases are TGCGCCAGCAGCCACCGGACTAGCGAGTACGAGCAGTACTTC. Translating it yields CASSHRTSEYEQYF.

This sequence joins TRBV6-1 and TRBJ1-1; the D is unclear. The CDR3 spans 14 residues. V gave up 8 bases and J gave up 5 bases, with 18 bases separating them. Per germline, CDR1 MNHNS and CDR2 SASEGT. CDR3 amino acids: CASSSGRGSTEAFF. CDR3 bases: TGTGCCAGCTCCTCGGGCCGGGGAAGTACTGAAGCTTTCTTT.

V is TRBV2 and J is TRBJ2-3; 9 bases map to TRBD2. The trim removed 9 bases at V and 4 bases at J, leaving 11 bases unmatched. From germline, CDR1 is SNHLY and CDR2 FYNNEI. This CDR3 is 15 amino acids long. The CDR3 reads CASSLTSGRPDTQYF. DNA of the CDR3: TGTGCCAGTTCTCTGACTAGCGGAAGGCCAGATACGCAGTATTTT.

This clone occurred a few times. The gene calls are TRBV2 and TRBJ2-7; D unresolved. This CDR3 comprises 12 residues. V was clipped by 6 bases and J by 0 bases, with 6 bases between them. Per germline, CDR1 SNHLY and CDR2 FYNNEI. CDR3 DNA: TGTGCCAGCAGCAGGAGCTCCTACGAGCAGTACTTC. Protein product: CASSRSSYEQYF.

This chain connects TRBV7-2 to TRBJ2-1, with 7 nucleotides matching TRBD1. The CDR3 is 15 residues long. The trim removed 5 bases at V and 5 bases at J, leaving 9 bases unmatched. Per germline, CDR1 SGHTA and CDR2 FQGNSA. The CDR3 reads CASSLSDRVDNEQFF. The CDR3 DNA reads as TGTGCCAGCAGCCTCTCCGACAGGGTCGACAATGAGCAGTTCTTC.

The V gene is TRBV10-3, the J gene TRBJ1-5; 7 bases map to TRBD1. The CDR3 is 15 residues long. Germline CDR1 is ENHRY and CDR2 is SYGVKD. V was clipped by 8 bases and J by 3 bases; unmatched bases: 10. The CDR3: CAIDGTAKLNQPQHF. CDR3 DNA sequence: TGTGCCATCGATGGGACAGCGAAACTCAATCAGCCCCAGCATTTT.

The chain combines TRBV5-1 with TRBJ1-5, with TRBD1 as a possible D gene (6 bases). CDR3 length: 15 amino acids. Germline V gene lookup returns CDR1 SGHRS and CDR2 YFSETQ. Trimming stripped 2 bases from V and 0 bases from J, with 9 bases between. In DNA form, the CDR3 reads TGCGCCAGCAGCTTCACAGGGAATAGCAATCAGCCCCAGCATTTT. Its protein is CASSFTGNSNQPQHF.

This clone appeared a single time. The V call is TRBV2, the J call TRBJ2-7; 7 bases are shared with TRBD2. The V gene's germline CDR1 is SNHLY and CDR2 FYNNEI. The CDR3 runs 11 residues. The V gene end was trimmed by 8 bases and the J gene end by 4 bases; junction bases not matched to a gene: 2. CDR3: CASRLAYEQYF. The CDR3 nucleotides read TGTGCCAGCCGACTAGCTTACGAGCAGTACTTC.

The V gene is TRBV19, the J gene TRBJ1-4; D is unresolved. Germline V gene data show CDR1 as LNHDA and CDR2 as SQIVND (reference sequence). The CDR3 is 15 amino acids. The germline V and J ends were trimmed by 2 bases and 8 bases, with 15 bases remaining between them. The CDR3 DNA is TGTGCCAGTAGTATAACTCGAGGTTTTCGGGAAAAACTGTTTTTT. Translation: CASSITRGFREKLFF.

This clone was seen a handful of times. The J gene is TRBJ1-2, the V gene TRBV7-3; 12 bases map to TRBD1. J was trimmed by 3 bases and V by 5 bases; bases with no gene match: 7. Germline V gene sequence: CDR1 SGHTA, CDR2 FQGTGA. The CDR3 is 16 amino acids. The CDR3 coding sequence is TGTGCCAGCAGCCCATCCGGGACAGGGGGCGACTATGGCTACACCTTC. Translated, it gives CASSPSGTGGDYGYTF.

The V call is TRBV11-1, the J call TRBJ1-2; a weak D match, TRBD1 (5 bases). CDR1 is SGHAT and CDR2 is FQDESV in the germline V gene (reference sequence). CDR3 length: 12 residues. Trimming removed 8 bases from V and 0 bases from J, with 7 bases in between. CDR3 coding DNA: TGTGCCAGCGGGGCAGCTAACTATGGCTACACCTTC. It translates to CASGAANYGYTF.

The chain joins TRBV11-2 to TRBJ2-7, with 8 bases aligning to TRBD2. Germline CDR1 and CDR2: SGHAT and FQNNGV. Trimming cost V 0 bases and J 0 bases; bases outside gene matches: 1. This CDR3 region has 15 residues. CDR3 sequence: CASSLELADSYEQYF. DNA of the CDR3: TGTGCCAGCAGCTTAGAACTAGCGGACTCCTACGAGCAGTACTTC.

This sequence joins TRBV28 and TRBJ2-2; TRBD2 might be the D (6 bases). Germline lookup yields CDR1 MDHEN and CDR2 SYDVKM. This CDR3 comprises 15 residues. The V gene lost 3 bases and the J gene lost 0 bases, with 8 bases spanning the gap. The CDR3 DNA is TGTGCCAGCAGTTTGGGCGGGGCGAACACCGGGGAGCTGTTTTTT. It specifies CASSLGGANTGELFF.